This section outlines one T cell receptor beta chain sequence together with its context. Per germline, CDR1 KGHDR and CDR2 SFDVKD. The CDR3 extends over 17 amino acids. V was clipped by 4 bases and J by 6 bases; unmatched bases: 12. Authors' methods: Counts of nucleated cells, estimated from reference gene primer amplification, were obtained. Repertoires were generated with immunoSEQ multiplex PCR, while TCRdb's copy carries only in-frame clones and drops some. V and J calls plus clone size are reproduced from that table; the DNA served to infer D and trimming. The table lists about 180,000 clones, about four fifths of them singletons. These data are taken from a study of blood T cell repertoires in COVID-19. For the study at large: Acute-phase and convalescent COVID-19 samples originated in the United States, Italy and Spain. T cells, B-cell-depleted T cells, or PBMCs provided the cDNA or gDNA that served as material.

Seattle participants joined during active infection and were tracked over time. This chain links TRBV24-1 with TRBJ2-5; 11 bases fit TRBD2. The TCR sequence derives from a woman aged 55-75 years with COVID-19, enrolled during active disease. The sample was peripheral blood. This CDR3 is CATSDPRTSGLRKTQYF. For the CDR3, the DNA is TGTGCCACCAGTGACCCCCGGACTAGCGGGTTAAGGAAGACCCAGTACTTC.